Below, 25 T cell receptor beta chains from the same sample are listed, as sequenced in a study of response to subunit inactivated influenza vaccine. MiXCR, applied by TCRdb to the RT-PCR reads, yields one record per CDR3 protein. The sample lists hundreds of thousands of distinct CDR3 sequences, 12% to 15% occurring once. Sequences were derived from PBMCs from blood, sampled 14 to 15 days before vaccination. Source of these receptors: a man aged 50 to 59 who received an inactivated influenza vaccine.

V gene TRBV10-3 combines with J gene TRBJ1-2, with 8 bases lining up with TRBD1. The CDR3 sequence is 15 residues long. J gave up 6 bases and V 7 bases, and 13 bases lay outside the gene matches. CDR1 ENHRY and CDR2 SYGVKD come from the germline V gene. CDR3 protein: CAIKPSDRERDGYTF. The CDR3 nucleotides read TGTGCCATCAAGCCGTCGGACAGGGAGCGTGATGGCTACACCTTC.

The V gene is TRBV28, the J gene TRBJ1-5; 7 nucleotides line up with TRBD1. With V trimmed by 8 bases and J by 4 bases, 11 bases remained unmatched. The CDR3 is 15 amino acids. Germline loops: CDR1 MDHEN, CDR2 SYDVKM. The CDR3 reads CASGFFRDSNQPQHF. CDR3 nucleotide sequence: TGTGCCAGCGGATTCTTCCGGGACAGTAATCAGCCCCAGCATTTT.

This chain links TRBV6-1 with TRBJ2-1, with D unresolved. Germline lookup yields CDR1 MNHNS and CDR2 SASEGT. Trimming removed 0 bases from V and 8 bases from J, with 8 bases in between. The CDR3 length is 13 residues. This CDR3 reads CASSEAGPYEQFF. The CDR3 nucleotides read TGTGCCAGCAGTGAAGCGGGTCCCTATGAGCAGTTCTTC.

This clonotype was seen a handful of times. This chain connects TRBV5-8 to TRBJ1-2; TRBD1 matches 8 bases. This CDR3 spans 13 amino acids. Germline V gene lookup returns CDR1 SGHTS and CDR2 YDEGEE. V dropped 6 bases and J dropped 7; count of bases not matched to a gene: 8. The DNA of the CDR3 is TGTGCCAGCACCCCGCAGGGGGCGCGTGGCTACACCTTC. It translates to CASTPQGARGYTF.

The chain couples TRBV20-1 to TRBJ1-1; tentatively, D is TRBD1 (6 bases). The CDR3 is 14 residues long. CDR1 is DFQATT, CDR2 SNEGSKA, per germline (reference sequence). The V end lost 0 bases, the J end lost 4 bases, and 12 bases lay between the germline ends. The chain's CDR3 is CSARDTQGFTEAFF. CDR3 DNA: TGCAGTGCTAGAGATACACAGGGTTTCACTGAAGCTTTCTTT.

V and J are TRBV29-1 and TRBJ2-1, with 13 bases matching TRBD2. CDR3 length: 15 amino acids. Germline assignment: CDR1 SQVTM and CDR2 ANQGSEA. V lost 4 bases and J lost 10; bases outside the gene matches: 10. CDR3 bases: TGCAGCGTTGGGGGGACTAGCGGGATTCGAGGAGAGCAGTTCTTC. Protein: CSVGGTSGIRGEQFF.

The rearrangement joins TRBV3-1 to TRBJ2-7, with D possibly matching TRBD1 (6 bases). CDR1 LGHDT and CDR2 YNNKEL come from the germline V gene (reference sequence). The CDR3 has 14 amino acids. V was pared by 6 bases and J by 5 bases, with 17 bases between. The CDR3 nucleotides are TGTGCCAGCAGTCGCCGAGGGGGAAGTCACGAGCAGTACTTC. Protein product: CASSRRGGSHEQYF.

There are a few counts of this clonotype. The rearrangement uses TRBV4-3 and TRBJ2-5; maybe TRBD2 (5 bases). Germline V gene sequence: CDR1 LGHNA, CDR2 YSLEER. The ends were cut back, 1 base at V and 4 bases at J, with 10 bases in the middle. The CDR3 has 14 residues. The CDR3 is CASSQGRTPETQYF. The CDR3 region has the DNA TGCGCCAGCAGCCAAGGGAGGACCCCAGAGACCCAGTACTTC.

The CDR3 is CASSLDGTGSGANVLTF. The CDR3 region has the DNA TGCGCCAGCAGCTTGGATGGGACGGGGTCTGGGGCCAACGTCCTGACTTTC. This chain links TRBV5-1 with TRBJ2-6; D could derive from TRBD1 or TRBD2 (5 bases each). Trimming pared 0 bases from V and 1 base from J, leaving 11 bases between. From germline, CDR1 is SGHRS and CDR2 YFSETQ. This CDR3 has 17 amino acids.

The V gene is TRBV5-1, the J gene TRBJ2-7, with 9 bases lining up with TRBD2. CDR1 and CDR2 (germline): SGHRS, YFSETQ. Trimming removed 0 bases from V and 4 bases from J; junction bases left unmatched: 14. The CDR3 is 18 residues long. The CDR3 nucleotides read TGCGCCAGCAGCTTGGGGGCTTTGGGTAGCGGGAGTCGGTACGAGCAGTACTTC. The encoded protein is CASSLGALGSGSRYEQYF.

J is TRBJ1-2 and V is TRBV12-3 or TRBV12-4, with a weak D call TRBD1 (5 bases). The CDR3 totals 15 residues. V was cut by 3 bases and J by 4 bases, with 15 bases left in between. CDR3 region: CASSLREGLGYGYTF. Written as DNA, the CDR3 is TGTGCCAGCAGTTTGCGGGAGGGGCTCGGCTATGGCTACACCTTC.

This clonotype has only a few counts. V and J are TRBV9 and TRBJ2-5, with 12 bases aligning to TRBD2. CDR3 length equals 16 residues. J lost 3 bases, V lost 3 bases, and 6 bases had no gene match. The germline V gene has CDR1 SGDLS and CDR2 YYNGEE. CDR3 nucleotides: TGTGCCAGCAGCGAGCTAGCGGGAGGGCCGGAAGAGACCCAGTACTTC. It translates to CASSELAGGPEETQYF.

This clonotype was detected only a few times. CDR3 in amino acids: CASSLTSNEQYF. CDR3 DNA: TGTGCCAGCAGTTTGACTAGTAACGAGCAGTACTTC. The chain carries TRBV12-3 or TRBV12-4 and TRBJ2-7, with D maybe TRBD2 (6 bases). V lost 3 bases and J lost 5, with 8 bases in between. CDR3 length: 12 amino acids.

This clonotype was seen a few times. This chain joins TRBV6-1 and TRBJ2-1, with 11 bases that match TRBD2. CDR3 length equals 16 residues. The V gene end was trimmed by 5 bases and the J gene end by 4 bases; junction bases not matched to a gene: 7. Germline values: CDR1 MNHNS, CDR2 SASEGT. The CDR3 DNA reads TGTGCCAGCAGTACAAGACTAGCGGGGAGTTACAATGAGCAGTTCTTC. Protein: CASSTRLAGSYNEQFF.

At least ten counts were recorded for this clonotype. The chain uses TRBV19 and TRBJ2-5; 8 bases agree with TRBD2. Looked up from germline, CDR1 is LNHDA and CDR2 is SQIVND (reference sequence). V lost 5 bases and J lost 1; bases outside the gene matches: 12. CDR3 length: 17 residues. The CDR3 sequence is CASSAELAVKSQETQYF. For the CDR3, the DNA is TGTGCCAGTAGTGCCGAACTAGCGGTTAAATCCCAAGAGACCCAGTACTTC.

The chain is built from TRBV7-9 and TRBJ2-3; 7 nucleotides match TRBD2. The CDR3 sequence is 16 residues long. Unmatched junction bases numbered 6, after V lost 1 base and J lost 2 bases. Germline CDR1 is SEHNR and CDR2 is FQNEAQ (reference sequence). CDR3 residues: CASSLGAGTTTDTQYF. CDR3 coding DNA: TGTGCCAGCAGCTTAGGGGCAGGGACTACCACAGATACGCAGTATTTT.

V is TRBV7-2 and J is TRBJ2-3, with TRBD1 matching over 9 bases. The V gene's germline CDR1 is SGHTA and CDR2 FQGNSA. There are 16 residues in the CDR3. Trimming cost V 1 base and J 3 bases; bases outside gene matches: 5. The CDR3 reads CASSLGWTGVTDTQYF. CDR3 bases: TGTGCCAGCAGCTTAGGTTGGACAGGGGTGACAGATACGCAGTATTTT.

This clonotype has only a few counts. The junction departs from the called germline gene at one end, perhaps through a read error. The chain couples TRBV13 to TRBJ2-7; the match to TRBD2 covers 10 bases. This CDR3 is built from 16 residues. CDR1 and CDR2 from the germline V gene are PRHDT and FYEKMQ (reference sequence). The CDR3 is CASSLGLAVHSYEQYF. As DNA, the CDR3 is TGTGCCAGCAGTTTAGGACTAGCGGTCCACTCCTACGAGCAGTACTTC.

The V and J genes are TRBV24-1 and TRBJ2-1; TRBD2 aligns across 8 bases. From germline, CDR1 is KGHDR and CDR2 SFDVKD. This CDR3 has 17 residues. The junction had 13 bases not matched to a gene; V was cut back by 10 bases and J by 0 bases. The CDR3 region has the DNA TGTGCCACATCCACCACGGGGGGGGGCATCTCCTACAATGAGCAGTTCTTC. Protein sequence: CATSTTGGGISYNEQFF.

The V and J genes are TRBV10-3 and TRBJ2-5, with 8 bases aligning to TRBD1. Germline trimming cut 3 bases from V and 5 bases from J; bases unmatched to any gene: 5. The CDR3 is 14 residues long. CDR1 is ENHRY and CDR2 is SYGVKD in the germline V gene. The CDR3 spells CAISEGTGGETQYF. DNA of the CDR3: TGTGCCATCAGTGAAGGGACAGGAGGGGAGACCCAGTACTTC.

This clonotype was detected many times. The V and J genes are TRBV6-5 and TRBJ1-1; no clear D. The CDR3 loop spans 12 amino acids. Trimming removed 6 bases at V and 1 base at J, with 6 bases between. Germline V CDR1 and CDR2: MNHEY, SVGAGI. The CDR3 region is CASRKGNTEAFF. In nucleotides, the CDR3 is TGTGCCAGCAGGAAGGGGAACACTGAAGCTTTCTTT.

This clonotype was detected only a few times. The V call is TRBV10-3, the J call TRBJ2-2; TRBD2 matches 10 bases. J was trimmed by 4 bases and V by 4 bases; bases with no gene match: 9. This CDR3 region has 17 residues. CDR1 and CDR2 from the germline V gene are ENHRY and SYGVKD. The CDR3 coding sequence is TGTGCCATCAGTGCTGGAGCGGGGGGGCCCTCCACCGGGGAGCTGTTTTTT. Translating it yields CAISAGAGGPSTGELFF.

The chain carries TRBV5-1 and TRBJ1-1, with D unclear. Germline lookup yields CDR1 SGHRS and CDR2 YFSETQ. V was pared by 6 bases and J by 6 bases, with 21 bases between. CDR3 length: 15 amino acids. CDR3 coding DNA: TGCGCCAGCAACTTAGAGGGCCTGAAGGGCGCTGAAGCTTTCTTT. Protein product: CASNLEGLKGAEAFF. The full variable domain, with the rest looked up from reference TRBV5-1 and TRBJ1-1, is KAGVTQTPRYLIKTRGQQVTLSCSPISGHRSVSWYQQTPGQGLQFLFEYFSETQRNKGNFPGRFSGRQFSNSRSEMNVSTLELGDSALYLCASNLEGLKGAEAFFGQGTRLTVV.

This clonotype was recorded at least ten times. The chain carries TRBV5-5 and TRBJ1-2; tentative D call: TRBD1 (5 bases). The CDR3 spans 14 residues. CDR1 SGHKS and CDR2 YYEKEE come from the germline V gene (reference sequence). The V gene lost 0 bases and the J gene lost 7 bases, with 13 bases spanning the gap. This chain's CDR3 is CASSLETGPSGYTF. CDR3 coding DNA: TGTGCCAGCAGCTTGGAAACAGGCCCGAGTGGCTACACCTTC. The full variable domain, with the rest looked up from reference TRBV5-5 and TRBJ1-2, is DAGVTQSPTHLIKTRGQQVTLRCSPISGHKSVSWYQQVLGQGPQFIFQYYEKEERGRGNFPDRFSARQFPNYSSELNVNALLLGDSALYLCASSLETGPSGYTFGSGTRLTVV.

The chain combines TRBV4-3 with TRBJ2-3; TRBD1 might be the D (6 bases). Per germline, CDR1 LGHNA and CDR2 YSLEER. V was pared by 0 bases and J by 6 bases, with 19 bases between. CDR3 length: 17 amino acids. The DNA of the CDR3 is TGCGCCAGCAGCCAAGATGAGGGGGTTGGACCGGGGGATACGCAGTATTTT. This gives the protein CASSQDEGVGPGDTQYF.